The 14 T cell receptor beta chains given below trace back to one sample, sequenced in a study of PD-1 blockade in classical Hodgkin lymphoma (dated by TCRdb to about 2020). The label giving this sample's time point can be read as: cycle 2 day 1 (C2D1) of nivolumab. All trial patients had relapsed after autologous stem cell transplantation, with cohorts A, B and C differing in prior brentuximab vedotin exposure. The library was prepared using the immunoSEQ multiplex PCR assay. TCRdb took this table from immuneACCESS and kept in-frame rearrangements with V and J called. Such tables lack part of the clones; where checked against another copy, unresolved V genes explain under half of the gap, and the rest is unexplained. A total of about 36,000 clones appear in this sample, approximately 69% of them only once. Roughly 13% of the sample goes to the ten largest clones. The starting material was peripheral blood mononuclear cells (PBMCs), obtained before the second cycle of nivolumab. These receptors came from a human donor with classical Hodgkin lymphoma.

This clone has just a few counts. This rearrangement joins TRBV19 to TRBJ1-1; no clear D gene. V shed 5 bases and J shed 1 base, with 8 bases lying between them. This CDR3 region has 13 residues. Germline V gene data show CDR1 as LNHDA and CDR2 as SQIVND (reference sequence). As DNA, the CDR3 is TGTGCCAGTAGTGGGCACAGGAACACTGAAGCTTTCTTT. Its protein product is CASSGHRNTEAFF.

This sequence joins TRBV18 and TRBJ1-2, with 8 bases matching TRBD1. The germline V gene encodes CDR1 KGHSH and CDR2 LQKENI. After removal of 2 bases from V and 2 bases from J, the junction contained 10 bases not matched to a gene. CDR3 size: 17 residues. CDR3 nucleotides: TGTGCCAGCTCACCAGTTTCAGGGGGCGCCCAGAACTATGGCTACACCTTC. Translating gives CASSPVSGGAQNYGYTF. Complete variable domain (other parts from reference TRBV18 and TRBJ1-2): NAGVMQNPRHLVRRRGQEARLRCSPMKGHSHVYWYRQLPEEGLKFMVYLQKENIIDESGMPKERFSAEFPKEGPSILRIQQVVRGDSAAYFCASSPVSGGAQNYGYTFGSGTRLTVV.

The V call is TRBV18, the J call TRBJ2-5; tentatively, D is TRBD1 (5 bases). CDR3 length: 14 residues. Germline assignment: CDR1 KGHSH and CDR2 LQKENI. The ends were cut back, 2 bases at V and 1 base at J, with 8 bases in the middle. The CDR3 sequence: CASSPSRAQETQYF. CDR3 bases: TGTGCCAGCTCACCAAGCAGGGCCCAAGAGACCCAGTACTTC.

This chain links TRBV25-1 with TRBJ1-5, with D tentatively TRBD1 (5 bases). Trimming took off 6 bases at V and 0 bases at J, with 9 bases between the two ends. CDR1 is MGHDK, CDR2 SYGVNS, per germline. The length of the CDR3 is 14 residues. The CDR3 reads CASRATGSNQPQHF. In nucleotides, the CDR3 is TGTGCCAGCAGGGCCACAGGTAGCAATCAGCCCCAGCATTTT.

This clone was counted only a few times. The chain carries TRBV5-1 and TRBJ1-1; D not certain. The length of the CDR3 is 13 residues. The germline V gene has CDR1 SGHRS and CDR2 YFSETQ. V gave up 4 bases and J gave up 3 bases, with 10 bases separating them. DNA of the CDR3: TGCGCCAGCAGCCCGTCGGGCCACACTGAAGCTTTCTTT. Translated, it gives CASSPSGHTEAFF.

This chain uses TRBV28 with TRBJ2-2; D ambiguous. There are 12 residues in the CDR3. CDR1 is MDHEN and CDR2 is SYDVKM in the germline V gene. V lost 6 bases and J 3 bases, leaving 5 bases between the germline ends. CDR3 sequence: CASRLDTGELFF. As DNA, the CDR3 is TGTGCCAGCAGGCTGGACACCGGGGAGCTGTTTTTT.

This chain uses TRBV18 with TRBJ1-5, with 9 bases matching TRBD1. The CDR3 is made up of 15 amino acids. Trimming took 2 bases from V and 6 from J; bases not matched to a gene: 5. Germline CDR1 KGHSH, CDR2 LQKENI. DNA for the CDR3: TGTGCCAGCTCACCAATACAGGGGGCCGGTCAGCCCCAGCATTTT. This translates into CASSPIQGAGQPQHF.

The V and J genes are TRBV6-6 and TRBJ1-1; TRBD1 agrees at 7 bases. CDR3 length: 13 amino acids. J gave up 1 base and V 6 bases, and 2 bases lay outside the gene matches. The germline CDR1 and CDR2 sequences are MNHNY and SVGAGI (reference sequence). This chain's CDR3 is CASSDRENTEAFF. DNA of the CDR3: TGTGCCAGCAGCGACAGGGAGAACACTGAAGCTTTCTTT.

This clone is labeled medium-sized (0.01 to 0.1%). The V call is TRBV28, the J call TRBJ1-5; a possible D gene is TRBD1 (5 bases). Trimming stripped 6 bases from V and 5 bases from J, with 17 bases between. The germline CDR1 and CDR2 sequences are MDHEN and SYDVKM. The CDR3 contains 15 residues. CDR3 bases: TGTGCCAGCAGATCGAAACTGGGACTCCATCAGCCCCAGCATTTT. Translated: CASRSKLGLHQPQHF.

This clone was recorded a few times. The chain uses TRBV11-3 and TRBJ1-2; D possibly corresponds to TRBD1 (6 bases). Germline V gene lookup returns CDR1 SGHNT and CDR2 YENEEA. There are 13 residues in the CDR3. The V end lost 5 bases, the J end lost 7 bases, and 14 bases lay between the germline ends. The CDR3 DNA sequence: TGTGCCAGCAGCCTTGGACAGTCGCTTGGCTACACCTTC. Amino acid sequence: CASSLGQSLGYTF. The full variable domain, rest sourced from reference TRBV11-3 and TRBJ1-2, is EAGVVQSPRYKIIEKKQPVAFWCNPISGHNTLYWYLQNLGQGPELLIRYENEEAVDDSQLPKDRFSAERLKGVDSTLKIQPAELGDSAVYLCASSLGQSLGYTFGSGTRLTVV.

This chain connects TRBV28 to TRBJ1-5; D gene ambiguous. Deletions cut 6 bases from V and 7 bases from J, with 10 bases between. This CDR3 has 12 residues. Germline V gene sequence: CDR1 MDHEN, CDR2 SYDVKM. As DNA, the CDR3 is TGTGCCAGCAGGGTGGGAACACAGCCCCAGCATTTT. Translation: CASRVGTQPQHF.

The CDR3 coding sequence is TGTGCCAGCAGTTACTCGAAGGATTCCTACGAGCAGTACTTC. Residues: CASSYSKDSYEQYF. The chain is built from TRBV6-6 and TRBJ2-7; D uncertain. Trimming cost V 0 bases and J 1 base, with 7 bases left between them. Germline CDR1 MNHNY, CDR2 SVGAGI (reference sequence). CDR3 length: 14 residues.

The V gene is TRBV11-1, the J gene TRBJ2-7, with D possibly matching TRBD1 (6 bases). There are 13 residues in the CDR3. The germline V gene encodes CDR1 SGHAT and CDR2 FQDESV (reference sequence). V lost 6 bases and J 4 bases, leaving 13 bases between the germline ends. CDR3 loop: CASSSGDVYEQYF. DNA for the CDR3: TGTGCCAGCAGTTCAGGGGACGTTTACGAGCAGTACTTC.

This clone was detected only a few times. V usage is TRBV6-4 and J usage is TRBJ1-2, with 8 positions matching TRBD1. The V and J ends lost 3 bases and 5 bases, in that order; junction bases with no gene match: 8. The CDR3 consists of 15 residues. Germline lookup yields CDR1 MRHNA and CDR2 SNTAGT. CDR3 DNA sequence: TGTGCCAGCAGTGAACAGGGGGGCAGAGGATATGGCTACACCTTC. Amino acid sequence: CASSEQGGRGYGYTF.